This T cell receptor beta chain was sequenced during a study of Graves' ophthalmopathy and Graves' hyperthyroidism. Study-wide context: Stable hyperthyroid donors showed no ophthalmopathy during 18 months follow-up.

The CDR3 is 13 amino acids. CDR1 is SGHTA, CDR2 FQGNSA, per germline. Trimming cost V 1 base and J 6 bases, with 9 bases left between them. Hyperthyroidism patients were newly diagnosed, ill under 2 months, and aged 18 to 65 years. Study findings and constraints: With a specificity of roughly 72% and a sensitivity of about 69%, the model predicted ophthalmopathy progression. The majority of expanded thyroid clonotypes above 0.001 frequency also occurred in blood.

This clonotype was picked up a small number of times. The antigen remains undetermined. Amplification of TCR beta CDR3 regions used RNA transcripts. Second-round multiplex PCR came after first-round RT-PCR with HTBI primers. In TCRdb, the multiplex PCR reads were re-called with MiXCR into one record per CDR3 protein. There are about 1.1 million distinct CDR3 sequences in the sample; approximately 35% occur only once, and around 10% lies in the top ten. The TCR was taken from an adult man with Graves' hyperthyroidism. The sample was peripheral blood or thyroid tissue (not recorded which). The chain is built from TRBV7-2 and TRBJ1-1; D gene unclear. CDR3 bases: TGTGCCAGCAGCTTAGAACCGGCCGCTGAAGCTTTCTTT. This translates into CASSLEPAAEAFF.